One and the same sample provided the 10 T cell receptor beta chains below, sequenced in a study of T-cell memory formation after mild COVID-19. TCRdb itself ran the 5' RACE reads through MiXCR, one entry per CDR3 protein. The data contain 200,000 to 300,000 distinct CDR3 sequences, approximately 15% of them singletons. The sample consisted of PBMCs or a T cell subset sorted from them (not recorded which). All receptors derive from a young man who had mild COVID-19 (a few samples of this study predate the infection). Cell type and time point are not known.

V gene TRBV3-1 combines with J gene TRBJ1-1, with 7 bases fitting TRBD1. V lost 4 bases and J lost 11; bases outside the gene matches: 10. Germline CDR1 reads LGHDT; CDR2 reads YNNKEL (reference sequence). This CDR3 is 13 amino acids long. In DNA form, the CDR3 reads TGTGCCAGCAGCCGCAAGGGAGGGACAGATGCTTTCTTT. Translating gives CASSRKGGTDAFF.

The table lists this clonotype with a few counts. The V and J genes are TRBV5-5 and TRBJ1-1; D remains unclear. The CDR3 is 11 residues long. Trimming removed 3 bases at V and 7 bases at J, with 7 bases between. Germline V gene lookup returns CDR1 SGHKS and CDR2 YYEKEE (reference sequence). The CDR3 spells CASSSTGEAFF. DNA of the CDR3: TGTGCCAGCAGCTCGACGGGTGAAGCTTTCTTT.

The sample holds a few counts of this clonotype. The chain couples TRBV20-1 to TRBJ2-5, with 12 positions matching TRBD2. Losses at the gene ends were 6 bases for V and 3 bases for J; bases not matched to a gene: 2. The CDR3 runs 13 residues. Germline values: CDR1 DFQATT, CDR2 SNEGSKA (reference sequence). CDR3 region: CSARLAGEETQYF. In DNA, the CDR3 is TGCAGTGCGCGACTAGCGGGAGAAGAGACCCAGTACTTC.

This clonotype was seen a handful of times. This chain links TRBV9 with TRBJ1-1; no definite D call. V lost 1 base to trimming and J lost 3 bases, with 10 bases between them. There are 14 residues in the CDR3. Looked up from germline, CDR1 is SGDLS and CDR2 is YYNGEE. The CDR3 region is CASSVIPQDTEAFF. Written as DNA, the CDR3 is TGTGCCAGCAGCGTAATTCCCCAGGACACTGAAGCTTTCTTT.

This chain connects TRBV7-2 to TRBJ1-2, with D maybe TRBD1 (5 bases). Germline-derived CDR1 and CDR2 are SGHTA and FQGNSA. V was shortened by 0 bases and J by 8 bases, with 22 bases between the two germline ends. This CDR3 contains 17 residues. The CDR3 spells CASSLASSGTVAFGYTF. In DNA, the CDR3 is TGTGCCAGCAGCTTAGCTTCCTCTGGGACTGTTGCATTCGGCTACACCTTC. The full variable domain, completed using reference TRBV7-2 and TRBJ1-2, is GAGVSQSPSNKVTEKGKDVELRCDPISGHTALYWYRQSLGQGLEFLIYFQGNSAPDKSGLPSDRFSAERTGGSVSTLTIQRTQQEDSAVYLCASSLASSGTVAFGYTFGSGTRLTVV.

This chain uses TRBV5-1 with TRBJ1-2; D remains unclear. V was pared by 0 bases and J by 7 bases, with 13 bases between. CDR1 and CDR2 from the germline V gene are SGHRS and YFSETQ. This CDR3 contains 14 residues. The CDR3 nucleotides read TGCGCCAGCAGCTTGGAAGGTCGTCGAGCTGGCTACACCTTC. Translation gives CASSLEGRRAGYTF.

There are a few counts of this clonotype. V usage is TRBV2 and J usage is TRBJ1-2, with a possible D match to TRBD1 (5 bases). The CDR3 is 12 residues long. The ends were cut back, 6 bases at V and 4 bases at J, with 9 bases in the middle. Germline V gene lookup returns CDR1 SNHLY and CDR2 FYNNEI. In DNA, the CDR3 is TGTGCCAGCAGCGCAGGGACCTATGGCTACACCTTC. Protein sequence: CASSAGTYGYTF.

This clonotype turned up a few times. The chain has TRBV27 and TRBJ2-1; tentative D call: TRBD1 (6 bases). Germline V gene sequence: CDR1 MNHEY, CDR2 SMNVEV (reference sequence). V was clipped by 3 bases and J by 10 bases, with 19 bases between them. The CDR3 covers 15 residues. CDR3 loop: CASSFVAYPRGEQFF. CDR3 nucleotide sequence: TGTGCCAGCAGTTTCGTGGCCTACCCAAGGGGGGAGCAGTTCTTC.

V and J are TRBV7-9 and TRBJ1-1, with D unresolved. With 5 bases removed from V and 0 bases from J, the gap between germline ends came to 13 bases. CDR3 length: 15 residues. The germline V gene encodes CDR1 SEHNR and CDR2 FQNEAQ (reference sequence). CDR3 residues: CASSPVTNMNTEAFF. The CDR3 region has the DNA TGTGCCAGCAGCCCCGTTACAAATATGAACACTGAAGCTTTCTTT.

A few counts support this clonotype. The CDR3 spells CASSLGFRETQYF. The CDR3 DNA is TGTGCCAGCAGCTTAGGTTTTCGAGAGACCCAGTACTTC. The chain uses TRBV7-2 and TRBJ2-5, with D uncertain. CDR3 size: 13 residues. With 1 base removed from V and 4 bases from J, the gap between germline ends came to 7 bases. Germline-derived CDR1 and CDR2 are SGHTA and FQGNSA.